These 6 T cell receptor beta chains share one sample of origin, sequenced in a study of blood T cell repertoires in COVID-19. Sequenced by immunoSEQ multiplex PCR; TCRdb stores in-frame clones only, minus some. The repertoire includes fewer than 250,000 clones, 83% of them detected once, and about 3.9% sits in the top ten. The sample consisted of PBMCs or T cells enriched from blood (not recorded which). These receptor sequences come from a woman aged 40 to 50 who had been exposed to COVID-19.

The table lists this clone with a count of one. The chain recombines TRBV12-3 or TRBV12-4 with TRBJ2-5; TRBD2 agrees at 8 bases. The CDR3 totals 13 residues. Unmatched junction bases numbered 5, after V lost 6 bases and J lost 5 bases. This CDR3 reads CASRTGGRETQYF. The CDR3 bases are TGTGCCAGCAGGACGGGGGGGCGGGAGACCCAGTACTTC.

The V gene is TRBV5-1, the J gene TRBJ1-3; D not resolved. The CDR3 loop spans 16 amino acids. Looked up from germline, CDR1 is SGHRS and CDR2 is YFSETQ. Trimming pared 2 bases from V and 4 bases from J, leaving 16 bases between. The DNA for the CDR3 is TGCGCCAGCAGCTTAGGCGACACCTCGGGAGGAAACACCATATATTTT. It yields the protein CASSLGDTSGGNTIYF. The full variable domain, rest sourced from reference TRBV5-1 and TRBJ1-3, is KAGVTQTPRYLIKTRGQQVTLSCSPISGHRSVSWYQQTPGQGLQFLFEYFSETQRNKGNFPGRFSGRQFSNSRSEMNVSTLELGDSALYLCASSLGDTSGGNTIYFGEGSWLTVV.

This chain uses TRBV28 with TRBJ1-6; TRBD1 matches at 8 bases. The V and J ends lost 8 bases and 8 bases, in that order; junction bases with no gene match: 17. This CDR3 has 17 amino acids. CDR1 is MDHEN and CDR2 is SYDVKM in the germline V gene. The CDR3 reads CASSGTGALYGDSPLHF. DNA of the CDR3: TGTGCCAGCTCCGGGACAGGCGCCCTATACGGGGATTCACCCCTCCACTTT.

This clone was counted many times. The chain is built from TRBV30 and TRBJ1-6; tentative D call: TRBD1 (6 bases). The CDR3 length is 16 residues. The germline CDR1 and CDR2 sequences are GTSNPN and SVGIG (reference sequence). Trimming cost V 4 bases and J 0 bases, with 13 bases left between them. CDR3 sequence reads: CAWKGVGSSYNSPLHF. CDR3 nucleotides: TGTGCCTGGAAGGGGGTGGGGAGCTCCTATAATTCACCCCTCCACTTT. The full variable domain, in which reference TRBV30 and TRBJ1-6 provide the parts outside the CDR3, is SQTIHQWPATLVQPVGSPLSLECTVEGTSNPNLYWYRQAAGRGLQLLFYSVGIGQISSEVPQNLSASRPQDRQFILSSKKLLLSDSGFYLCAWKGVGSSYNSPLHFGNGTRLTVT.

V and J are TRBV24-1 and TRBJ2-1; TRBD1 matches at 7 bases. The germline CDR1 and CDR2 sequences are KGHDR and SFDVKD. The J segment lost 7 bases and the V segment lost 1 base, leaving 3 bases of the junction unmatched. The CDR3 runs to 14 residues. The DNA of the CDR3 is TGTGCCACCAGTGATTTAGGGGGCGTAAATGAGCAGTTCTTC. Residues: CATSDLGGVNEQFF.

Of note for this clone: The identical CDR3 is also encoded by other nucleotide sequences in the sample. This chain uses TRBV9 with TRBJ1-6; the D is unclear. V lost 0 bases to trimming and J lost 0 bases, with 7 bases between them. This CDR3 is 16 amino acids long. Germline CDR1 is SGDLS and CDR2 is YYNGEE. The CDR3 sequence: CASSVGSSSYNSPLHF. In DNA, the CDR3 is TGTGCCAGCAGCGTAGGGTCGAGCTCCTATAATTCACCCCTCCACTTT. The whole variable domain, filled in from reference TRBV9 and TRBJ1-6, reads DSGVTQTPKHLITATGQRVTLRCSPRSGDLSVYWYQQSLDQGLQFLIQYYNGEERAKGNILERFSAQQFPDLHSELNLSSLELGDSALYFCASSVGSSSYNSPLHFGNGTRLTVT.